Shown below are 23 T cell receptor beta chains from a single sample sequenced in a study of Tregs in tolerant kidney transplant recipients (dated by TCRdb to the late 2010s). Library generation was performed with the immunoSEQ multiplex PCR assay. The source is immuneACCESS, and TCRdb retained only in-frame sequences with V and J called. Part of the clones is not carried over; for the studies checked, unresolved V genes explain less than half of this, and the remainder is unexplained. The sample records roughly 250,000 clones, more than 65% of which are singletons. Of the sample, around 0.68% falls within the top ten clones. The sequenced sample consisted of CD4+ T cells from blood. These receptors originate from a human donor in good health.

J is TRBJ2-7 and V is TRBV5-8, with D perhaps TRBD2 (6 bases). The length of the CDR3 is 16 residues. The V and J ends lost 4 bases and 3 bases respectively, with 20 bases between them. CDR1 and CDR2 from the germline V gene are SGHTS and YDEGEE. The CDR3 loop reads CASSPTPRAGFYEQYF. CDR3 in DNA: TGTGCCAGCAGCCCGACCCCTCGAGCGGGTTTCTACGAGCAGTACTTC. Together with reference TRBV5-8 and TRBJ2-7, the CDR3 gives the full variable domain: EAGVTQSPTHLIKTRGQQATLRCSPISGHTSVYWYQQALGLGLQFLLWYDEGEERNRGNFPPRFSGRQFPNYSSELNVNALELEDSALYLCASSPTPRAGFYEQYFGPGTRLTVT.

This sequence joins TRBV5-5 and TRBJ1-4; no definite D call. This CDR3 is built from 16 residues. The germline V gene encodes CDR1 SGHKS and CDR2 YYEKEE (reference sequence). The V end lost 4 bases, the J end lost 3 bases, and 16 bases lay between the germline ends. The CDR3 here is CASSLPELSANEKLFF. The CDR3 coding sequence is TGTGCCAGCAGCCTACCTGAACTCTCAGCTAATGAAAAACTGTTTTTT.

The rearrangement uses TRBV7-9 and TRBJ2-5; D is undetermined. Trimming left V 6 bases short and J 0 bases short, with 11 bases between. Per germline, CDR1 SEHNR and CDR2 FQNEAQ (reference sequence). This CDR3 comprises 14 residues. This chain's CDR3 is CASRRGRYQETQYF. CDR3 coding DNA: TGTGCCAGCAGAAGAGGACGGTACCAAGAGACCCAGTACTTC.

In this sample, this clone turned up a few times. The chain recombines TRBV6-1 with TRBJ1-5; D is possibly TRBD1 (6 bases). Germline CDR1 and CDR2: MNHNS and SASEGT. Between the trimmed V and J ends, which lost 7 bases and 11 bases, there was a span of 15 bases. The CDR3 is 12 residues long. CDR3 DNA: TGTGCCAGCACCGGGGGGGCAGTCACCCAGCATTTT. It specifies CASTGGAVTQHF.

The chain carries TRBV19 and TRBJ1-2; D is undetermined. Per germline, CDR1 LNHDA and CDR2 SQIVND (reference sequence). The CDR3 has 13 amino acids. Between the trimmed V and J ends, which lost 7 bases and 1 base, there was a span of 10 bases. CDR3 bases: TGTGCCAGTAAGAGTCGGGTTAACTATGGCTACACCTTC. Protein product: CASKSRVNYGYTF.

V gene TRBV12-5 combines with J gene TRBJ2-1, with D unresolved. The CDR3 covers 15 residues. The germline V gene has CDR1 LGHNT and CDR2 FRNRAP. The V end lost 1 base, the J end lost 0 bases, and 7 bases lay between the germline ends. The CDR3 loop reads CASGLEPTSYNEQFF. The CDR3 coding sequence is TGTGCTAGTGGTTTGGAGCCAACCTCCTACAATGAGCAGTTCTTC.

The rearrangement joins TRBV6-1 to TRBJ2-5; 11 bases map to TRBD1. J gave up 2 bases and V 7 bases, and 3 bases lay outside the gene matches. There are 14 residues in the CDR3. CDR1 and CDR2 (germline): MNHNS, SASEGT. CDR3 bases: TGTGCCAGCACTTGGGACAGGGGGCAAGAGACCCAGTACTTC. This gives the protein CASTWDRGQETQYF.

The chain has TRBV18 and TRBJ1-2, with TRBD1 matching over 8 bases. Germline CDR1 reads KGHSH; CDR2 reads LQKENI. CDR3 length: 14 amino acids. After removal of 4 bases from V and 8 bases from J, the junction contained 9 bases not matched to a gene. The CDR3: CASSLDRGRRGYTF. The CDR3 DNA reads TGTGCCAGCTCACTAGACAGGGGTAGGCGCGGCTACACCTTC.

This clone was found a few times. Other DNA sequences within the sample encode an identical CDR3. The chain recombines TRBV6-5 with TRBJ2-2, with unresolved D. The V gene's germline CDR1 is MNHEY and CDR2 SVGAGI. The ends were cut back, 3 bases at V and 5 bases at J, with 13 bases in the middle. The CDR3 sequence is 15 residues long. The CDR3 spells CASSYLPPETGELFF. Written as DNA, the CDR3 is TGTGCCAGCAGTTATCTACCCCCCGAGACCGGGGAGCTGTTTTTT.

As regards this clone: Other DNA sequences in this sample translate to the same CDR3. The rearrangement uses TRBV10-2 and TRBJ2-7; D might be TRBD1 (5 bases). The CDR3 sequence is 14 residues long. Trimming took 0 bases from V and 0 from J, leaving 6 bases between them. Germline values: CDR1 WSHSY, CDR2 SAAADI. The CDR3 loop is CASSESRVSYEQYF. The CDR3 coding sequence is TGCGCCAGCAGTGAGTCCAGGGTCTCCTACGAGCAGTACTTC.

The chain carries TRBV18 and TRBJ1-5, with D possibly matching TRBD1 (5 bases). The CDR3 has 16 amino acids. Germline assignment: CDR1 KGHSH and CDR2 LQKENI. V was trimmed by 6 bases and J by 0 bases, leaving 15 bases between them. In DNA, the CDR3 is TGTGCCAGCTCCGCCGGGTGGGACCGTAGCAATCAGCCCCAGCATTTT. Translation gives CASSAGWDRSNQPQHF. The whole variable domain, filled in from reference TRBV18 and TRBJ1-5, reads NAGVMQNPRHLVRRRGQEARLRCSPMKGHSHVYWYRQLPEEGLKFMVYLQKENIIDESGMPKERFSAEFPKEGPSILRIQQVVRGDSAAYFCASSAGWDRSNQPQHFGDGTRLSIL.

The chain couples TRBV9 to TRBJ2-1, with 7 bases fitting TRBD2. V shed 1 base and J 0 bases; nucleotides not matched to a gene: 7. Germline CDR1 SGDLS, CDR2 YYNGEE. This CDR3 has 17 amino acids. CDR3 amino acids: CASSVWQGGLSYNEQFF. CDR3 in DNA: TGTGCCAGCAGCGTATGGCAGGGAGGGCTCTCCTACAATGAGCAGTTCTTC.

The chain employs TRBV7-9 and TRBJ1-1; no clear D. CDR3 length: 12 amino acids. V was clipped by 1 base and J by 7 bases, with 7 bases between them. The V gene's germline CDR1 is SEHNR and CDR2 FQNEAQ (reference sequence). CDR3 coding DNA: TGTGCCAGCAGCTTAGTCCCACTTGAAGCTTTCTTT. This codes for CASSLVPLEAFF.

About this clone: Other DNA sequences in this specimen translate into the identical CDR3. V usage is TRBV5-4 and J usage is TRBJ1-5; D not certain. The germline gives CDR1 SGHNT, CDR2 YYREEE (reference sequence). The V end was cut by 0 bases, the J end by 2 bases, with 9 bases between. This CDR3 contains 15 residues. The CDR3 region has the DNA TGTGCCAGCAGCTTGGGGGGAACAGGCAATCAGCCCCAGCATTTT. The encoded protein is CASSLGGTGNQPQHF. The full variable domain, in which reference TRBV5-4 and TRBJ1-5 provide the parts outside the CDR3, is ETGVTQSPTHLIKTRGQQVTLRCSSQSGHNTVSWYQQALGQGPQFIFQYYREEENGRGNFPPRFSGLQFPNYSSELNVNALELDDSALYLCASSLGGTGNQPQHFGDGTRLSIL.

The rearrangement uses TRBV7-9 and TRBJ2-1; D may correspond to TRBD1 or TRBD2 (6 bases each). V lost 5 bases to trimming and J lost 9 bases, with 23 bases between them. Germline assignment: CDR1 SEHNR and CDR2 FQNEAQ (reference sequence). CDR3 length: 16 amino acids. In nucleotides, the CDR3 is TGTGCCAGCAGCCCCATTTTGGGGGGCTATAGGCTTGAGCAGTTCTTC. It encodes CASSPILGGYRLEQFF.

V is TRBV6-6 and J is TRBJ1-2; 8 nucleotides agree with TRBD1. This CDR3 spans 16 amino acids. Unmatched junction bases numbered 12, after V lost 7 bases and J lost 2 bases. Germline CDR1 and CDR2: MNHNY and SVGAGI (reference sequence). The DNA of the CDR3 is TGTGCCAGCACCCAAACCCCCGCAGGGGGCAACTATGGCTACACCTTC. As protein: CASTQTPAGGNYGYTF.

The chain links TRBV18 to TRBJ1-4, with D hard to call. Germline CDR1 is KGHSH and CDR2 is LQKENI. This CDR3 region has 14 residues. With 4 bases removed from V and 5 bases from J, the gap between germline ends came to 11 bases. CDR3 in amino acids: CASSRSLLNEKLFF. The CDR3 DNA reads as TGTGCCAGCTCACGAAGTCTCCTAAATGAAAAACTGTTTTTT.

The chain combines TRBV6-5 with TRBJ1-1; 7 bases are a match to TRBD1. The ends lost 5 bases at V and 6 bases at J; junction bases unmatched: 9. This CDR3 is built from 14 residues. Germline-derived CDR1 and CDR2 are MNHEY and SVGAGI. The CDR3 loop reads CASSETRGLAEAFF. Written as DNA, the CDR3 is TGTGCCAGCAGTGAAACGAGGGGGCTGGCTGAAGCTTTCTTT.

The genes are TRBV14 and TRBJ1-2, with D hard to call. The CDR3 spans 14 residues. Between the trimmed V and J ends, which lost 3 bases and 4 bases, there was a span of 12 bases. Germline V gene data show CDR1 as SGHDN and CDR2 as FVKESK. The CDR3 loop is CASSQYPTLYGYTF. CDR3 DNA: TGTGCCAGCAGCCAGTACCCTACCCTCTATGGCTACACCTTC.

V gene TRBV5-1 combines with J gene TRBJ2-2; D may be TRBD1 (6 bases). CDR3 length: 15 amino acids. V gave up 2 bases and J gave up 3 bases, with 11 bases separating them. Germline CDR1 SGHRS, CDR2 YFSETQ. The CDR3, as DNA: TGCGCCAGCAGCTTCCAGGGGCCTGACACCGGGGAGCTGTTTTTT. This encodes CASSFQGPDTGELFF.

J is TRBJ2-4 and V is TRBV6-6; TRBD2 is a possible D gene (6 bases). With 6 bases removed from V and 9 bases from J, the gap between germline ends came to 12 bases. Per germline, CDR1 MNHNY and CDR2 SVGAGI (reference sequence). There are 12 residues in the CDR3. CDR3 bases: TGTGCCAGCAGCGGAGGGTTCGGCATTCAGTACTTC. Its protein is CASSGGFGIQYF.

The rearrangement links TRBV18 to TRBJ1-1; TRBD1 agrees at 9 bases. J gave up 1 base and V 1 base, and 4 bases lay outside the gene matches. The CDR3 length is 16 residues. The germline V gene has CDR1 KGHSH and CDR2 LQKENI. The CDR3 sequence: CASSPRATGGNTEAFF. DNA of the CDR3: TGTGCCAGCTCACCACGGGCGACAGGGGGGAACACTGAAGCTTTCTTT.

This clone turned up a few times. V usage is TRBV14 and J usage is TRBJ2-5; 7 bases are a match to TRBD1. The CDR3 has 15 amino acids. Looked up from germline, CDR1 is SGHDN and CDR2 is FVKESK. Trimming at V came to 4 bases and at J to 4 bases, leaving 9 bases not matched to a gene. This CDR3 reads CASSLGTVLRETQYF. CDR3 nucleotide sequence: TGTGCCAGCAGCCTTGGGACAGTGCTTCGAGAGACCCAGTACTTC. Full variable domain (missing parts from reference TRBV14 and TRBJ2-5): EAGVTQFPSHSVIEKGQTVTLRCDPISGHDNLYWYRRVMGKEIKFLLHFVKESKQDESGMPNNRFLAERTGGTYSTLKVQPAELEDSGVYFCASSLGTVLRETQYFGPGTRLLVL.